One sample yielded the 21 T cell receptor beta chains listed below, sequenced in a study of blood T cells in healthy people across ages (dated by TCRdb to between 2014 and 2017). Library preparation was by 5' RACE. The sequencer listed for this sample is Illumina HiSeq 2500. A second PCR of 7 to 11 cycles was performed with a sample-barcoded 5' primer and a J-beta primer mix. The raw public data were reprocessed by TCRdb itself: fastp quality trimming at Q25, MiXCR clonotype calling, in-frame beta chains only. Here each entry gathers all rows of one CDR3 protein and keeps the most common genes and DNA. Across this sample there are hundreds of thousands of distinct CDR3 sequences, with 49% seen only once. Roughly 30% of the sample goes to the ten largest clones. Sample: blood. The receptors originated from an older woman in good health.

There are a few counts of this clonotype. The CDR3 region has the DNA TGTGCCATCAGCCGGTTGAGCACAGATACGCAGTATTTT. It codes for CAISRLSTDTQYF. The J gene is TRBJ2-3, the V gene TRBV10-3; D unclear. This CDR3 is 13 amino acids long. From germline, CDR1 is ENHRY and CDR2 SYGVKD. Trimming stripped 6 bases from V and 0 bases from J, with 7 bases between.

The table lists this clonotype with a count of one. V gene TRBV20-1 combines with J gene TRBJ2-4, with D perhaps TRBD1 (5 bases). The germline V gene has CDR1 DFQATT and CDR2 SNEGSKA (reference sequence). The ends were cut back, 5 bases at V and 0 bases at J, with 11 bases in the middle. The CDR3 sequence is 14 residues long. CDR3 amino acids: CSAQGHLAKNIQYF. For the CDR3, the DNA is TGCAGTGCTCAAGGACACTTAGCCAAAAACATTCAGTACTTC.

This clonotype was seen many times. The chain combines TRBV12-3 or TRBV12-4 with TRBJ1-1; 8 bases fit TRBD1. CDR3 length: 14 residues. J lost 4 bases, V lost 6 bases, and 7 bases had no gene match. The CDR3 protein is CASRSDRGGTEAFF. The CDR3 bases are TGTGCCAGCAGATCCGACAGGGGTGGCACTGAAGCTTTCTTT.

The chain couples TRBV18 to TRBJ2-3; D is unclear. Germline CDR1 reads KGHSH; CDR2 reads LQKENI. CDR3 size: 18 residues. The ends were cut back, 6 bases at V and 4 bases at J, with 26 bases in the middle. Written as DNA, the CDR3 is TGTGCCAGCTCTCTTAACGAGGCAGGAGTTGACCAGGCAGATACGCAGTATTTT. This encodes CASSLNEAGVDQADTQYF. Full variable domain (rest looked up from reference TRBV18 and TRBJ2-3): NAGVMQNPRHLVRRRGQEARLRCSPMKGHSHVYWYRQLPEEGLKFMVYLQKENIIDESGMPKERFSAEFPKEGPSILRIQQVVRGDSAAYFCASSLNEAGVDQADTQYFGPGTRLTVL.

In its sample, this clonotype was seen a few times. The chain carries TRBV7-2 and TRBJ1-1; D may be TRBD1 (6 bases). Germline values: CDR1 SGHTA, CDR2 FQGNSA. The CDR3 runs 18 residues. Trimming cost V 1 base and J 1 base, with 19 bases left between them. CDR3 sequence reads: CASSLVPGGGWRNTEAFF. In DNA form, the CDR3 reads TGTGCCAGCAGCTTAGTTCCGGGGGGCGGGTGGCGGAACACTGAAGCTTTCTTT.

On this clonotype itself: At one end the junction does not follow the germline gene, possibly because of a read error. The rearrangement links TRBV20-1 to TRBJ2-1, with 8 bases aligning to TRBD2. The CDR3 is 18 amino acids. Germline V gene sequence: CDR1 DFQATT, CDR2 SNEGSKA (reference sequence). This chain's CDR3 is CSARWGLERIGKYNGQFF. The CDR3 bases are TGCAGTGCTAGATGGGGACTAGAGCGGATAGGTAAATACAATGGGCAGTTCTTC.

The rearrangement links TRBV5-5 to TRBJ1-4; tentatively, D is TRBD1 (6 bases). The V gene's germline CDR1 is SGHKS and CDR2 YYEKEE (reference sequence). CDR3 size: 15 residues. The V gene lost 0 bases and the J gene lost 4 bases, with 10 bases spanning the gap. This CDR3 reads CASSLVAGDNEKLFF. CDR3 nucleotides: TGTGCCAGCAGCTTGGTGGCAGGGGATAATGAAAAACTGTTTTTT.

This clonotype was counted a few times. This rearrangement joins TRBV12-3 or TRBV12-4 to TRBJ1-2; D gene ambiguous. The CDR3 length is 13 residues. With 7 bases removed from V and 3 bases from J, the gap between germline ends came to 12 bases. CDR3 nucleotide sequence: TGTGCCAGCACTCCAGGCCATGACTATGGCTACACCTTC. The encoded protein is CASTPGHDYGYTF.

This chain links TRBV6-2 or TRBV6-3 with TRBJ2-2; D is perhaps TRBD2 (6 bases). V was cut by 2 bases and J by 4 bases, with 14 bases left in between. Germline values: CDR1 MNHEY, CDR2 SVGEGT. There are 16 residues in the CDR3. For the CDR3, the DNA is TGTGCCAGCAGTTACGAATCCGGGAGCGGCACCGGGGAGCTGTTTTTT. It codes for CASSYESGSGTGELFF.

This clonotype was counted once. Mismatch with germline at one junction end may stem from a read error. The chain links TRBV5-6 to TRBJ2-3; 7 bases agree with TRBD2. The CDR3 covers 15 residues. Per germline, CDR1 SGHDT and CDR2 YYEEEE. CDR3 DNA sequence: TGTGCCAGCACTAATCTAGCGGCTAGCACAGAGACGCAGTATTTT. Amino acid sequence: CASTNLAASTETQYF. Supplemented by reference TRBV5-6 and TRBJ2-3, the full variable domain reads DAGVTQSPTHLIKTRGQQVTLRCSPKSGHDTVSWYQQALGQGPQFIFQYYEEEERQRGNFPDRFSGHQFPNYSSELNVNALLLGDSALYLCASTNLAASTETQYFGPGTRLTVL.

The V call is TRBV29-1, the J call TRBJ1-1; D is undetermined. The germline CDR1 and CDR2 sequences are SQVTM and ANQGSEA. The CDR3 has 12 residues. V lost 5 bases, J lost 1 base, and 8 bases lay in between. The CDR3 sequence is CSVTRGNTEAFF. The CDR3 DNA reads TGCAGCGTTACCCGGGGGAACACTGAAGCTTTCTTT.

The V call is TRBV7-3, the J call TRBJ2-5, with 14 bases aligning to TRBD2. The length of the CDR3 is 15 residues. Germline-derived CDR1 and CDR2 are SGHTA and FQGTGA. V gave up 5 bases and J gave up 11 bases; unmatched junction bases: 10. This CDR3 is CASSLGTSGSNEQYF. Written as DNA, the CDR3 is TGTGCCAGCAGCCTGGGGACTAGCGGGAGTAATGAGCAGTACTTC.

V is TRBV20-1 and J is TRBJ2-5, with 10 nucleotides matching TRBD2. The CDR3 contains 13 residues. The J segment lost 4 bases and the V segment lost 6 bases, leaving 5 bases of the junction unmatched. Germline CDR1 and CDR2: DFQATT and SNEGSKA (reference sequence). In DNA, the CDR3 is TGCAGTGCCCGACTAGCGGGTAGAGAGACCCAGTACTTC. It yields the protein CSARLAGRETQYF.

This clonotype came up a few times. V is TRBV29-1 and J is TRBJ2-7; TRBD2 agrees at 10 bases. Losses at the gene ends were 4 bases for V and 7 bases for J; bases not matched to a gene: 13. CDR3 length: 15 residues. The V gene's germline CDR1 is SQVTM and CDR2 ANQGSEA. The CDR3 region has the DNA TGCAGCGTTGGCCTAGCGGGAGACATCTACAATGAGCAGTACTTC. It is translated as CSVGLAGDIYNEQYF.

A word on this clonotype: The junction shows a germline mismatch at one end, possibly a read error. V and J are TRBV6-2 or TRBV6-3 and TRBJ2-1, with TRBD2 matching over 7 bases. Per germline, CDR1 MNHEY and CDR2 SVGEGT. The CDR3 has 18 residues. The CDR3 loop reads CASSYTRPGTTMVNGQFF. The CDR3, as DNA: TGTGCCAGCAGTTACACTAGACCCGGGACTACTATGGTCAATGGGCAGTTCTTC.

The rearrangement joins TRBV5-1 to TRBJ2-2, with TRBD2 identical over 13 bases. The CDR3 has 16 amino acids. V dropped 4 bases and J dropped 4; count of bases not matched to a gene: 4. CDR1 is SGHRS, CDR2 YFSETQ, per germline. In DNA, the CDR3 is TGCGCCAGCAGCCCCGGGACTAGCGGGATCACCGGGGAGCTGTTTTTT. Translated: CASSPGTSGITGELFF.

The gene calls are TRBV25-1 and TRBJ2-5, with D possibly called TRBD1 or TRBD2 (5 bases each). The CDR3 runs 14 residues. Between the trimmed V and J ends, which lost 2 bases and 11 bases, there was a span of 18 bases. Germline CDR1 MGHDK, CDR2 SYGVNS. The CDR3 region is CASSESGVQGEQYF. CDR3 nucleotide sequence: TGTGCCAGCAGTGAAAGTGGAGTCCAAGGGGAGCAGTACTTC.

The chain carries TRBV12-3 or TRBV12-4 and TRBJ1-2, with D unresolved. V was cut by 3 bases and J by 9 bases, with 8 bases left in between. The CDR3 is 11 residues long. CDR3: CASSFRNSYTF. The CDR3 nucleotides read TGTGCCAGCAGTTTCAGGAATAGCTACACCTTC.

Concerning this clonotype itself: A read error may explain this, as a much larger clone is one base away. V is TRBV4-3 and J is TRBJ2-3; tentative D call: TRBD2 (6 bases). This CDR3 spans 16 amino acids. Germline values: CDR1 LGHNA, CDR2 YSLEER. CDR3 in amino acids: CAGSLAVAAVTDTQYF. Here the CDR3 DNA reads TGCGCCGGCAGCCTCGCGGTAGCGGCCGTCACAGATACGCAGTATTTT.

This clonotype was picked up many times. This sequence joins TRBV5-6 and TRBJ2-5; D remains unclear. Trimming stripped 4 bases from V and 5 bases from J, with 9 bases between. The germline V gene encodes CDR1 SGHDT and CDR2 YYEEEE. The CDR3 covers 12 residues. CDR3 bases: TGTGCCAGCAGCGGCCAGAGGGAGACCCAGTACTTC. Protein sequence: CASSGQRETQYF.

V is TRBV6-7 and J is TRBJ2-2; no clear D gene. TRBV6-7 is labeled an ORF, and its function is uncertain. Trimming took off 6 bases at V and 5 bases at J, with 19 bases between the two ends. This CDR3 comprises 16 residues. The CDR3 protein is CASSMAVPRDTGELFF. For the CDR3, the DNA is TGTGCCAGCAGCATGGCTGTTCCTAGAGATACCGGGGAGCTGTTTTTT.